This paragraph covers one T cell receptor (beta chain) sequence. No cognate antigen has been identified for it. No much larger clonotype is one base removed from it; base qualities were not supplied. TCRbeta CDR3 regions were amplified from genomic DNA using the immunoSEQ Assay, a bias-controlled multiplex PCR. Regarding the original processing steps: The number of nucleated cells in each sample was estimated from the amplification of reference gene primers within the assay. To quantify the absolute abundance of each unique TCRbeta CDR3 rearrangement, sequence reads were collapsed and filtered. For each sample, productive Simpson clonality was calculated by taking the square root of Simpson's diversity index across productive rearrangements. TCRdb retrieved this table from immuneACCESS and kept in-frame rearrangements only. Not all clones are present; in checked studies, unresolved V genes account for under half, and no reason is known for the remainder. V and J calls and clone size are given by that table; D and trimming were obtained from the DNA. This sample gives over 200,000 clones in total; about 86% of them show up just once. The ten most abundant clones make up 8.2% of the sample.

The CDR3 runs 15 amino acids, cysteine and phenylalanine included. The CDR3 DNA has 45 bases and is translated from base 1. V loses 3 bases of germline sequence and J loses 0 bases, and the interval between the two ends is 13 bases. CDR1 SGHRS and CDR2 YFSETQ are derived from the germline V gene. Collaborating institutions collected whole blood in K2EDTA tubes following their own protocols. For TCRbeta analysis, collaborator samples were shipped as frozen whole blood, as isolated PBMCs, or as DNA extracted from either sample type. This entry belongs to a study of blood T cell repertoires in COVID-19 (dated by TCRdb to 2020 to 2022). Looking at the study overall: Collaborator samples came from the United States, Italy and Spain and covered acute and convalescent phases of COVID-19. The material from the prospective study consisted of cDNA or gDNA derived from T cells, B-cell-depleted T cells, or PBMCs. Subjects who had been exposed to COVID-19, were actively infected with it, or had recovered from it provided the deeply sampled blood TCRbeta repertoires that made up the dataset. The repertoires were made available in a free public database intended to serve as a resource for research on the immune response to SARS-CoV-2. Samples were obtained from the ongoing ImmuneRACE study (first 160 participants) and from 950 to 1,500 subjects provided by 6 global collaborators. The sample metadata nearly always contained a de-identified subject ID, COVID-19 status, age in years and sex. Where available, HLA class I and class II types were obtained from metadata supplied by the sample provider rather than from assay-based typing. The research as a whole found: The amount of clinical and demographic metadata varied by source and participant and was provided uncurated.

What was sequenced was peripheral blood. The V gene is TRBV5-1 and the J gene is TRBJ2-7; 6 matching bases give a weak D call of TRBD2. This TCR came from a woman aged 50 to 60 with acute or convalescent COVID-19. The CDR3 here reads CASSWMAGSSYEQYF. In nucleotide form, the sequence is TGCGCCAGCAGCTGGATGGCGGGGAGCTCCTACGAGCAGTACTTC.